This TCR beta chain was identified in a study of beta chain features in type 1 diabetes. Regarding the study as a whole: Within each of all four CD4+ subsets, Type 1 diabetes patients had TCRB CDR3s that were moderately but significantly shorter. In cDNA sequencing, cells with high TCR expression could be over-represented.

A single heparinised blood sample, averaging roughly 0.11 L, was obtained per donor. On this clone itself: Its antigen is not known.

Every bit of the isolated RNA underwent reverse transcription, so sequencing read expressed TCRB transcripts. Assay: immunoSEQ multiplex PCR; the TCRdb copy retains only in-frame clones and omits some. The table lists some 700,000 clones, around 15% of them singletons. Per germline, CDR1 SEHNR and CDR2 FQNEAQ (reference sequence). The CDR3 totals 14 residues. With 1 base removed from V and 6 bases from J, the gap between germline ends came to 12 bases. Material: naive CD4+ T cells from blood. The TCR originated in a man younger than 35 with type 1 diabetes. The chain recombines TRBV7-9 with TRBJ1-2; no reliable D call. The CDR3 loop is CASSLERREDGYTF. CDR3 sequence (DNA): TGTGCCAGCAGCTTAGAAAGGCGGGAGGATGGCTACACCTTC.